The source of this T cell receptor (beta chain) is a study of shared clonotypes between healthy human individuals. Findings of the study overall: In having few donors, the study represented limited genetic and exposure-history diversity.

V dropped 0 bases and J dropped 3 bases, with 13 bases sitting between them. The germline V gene has CDR1 SGHRS and CDR2 YFSETQ. CDR3 length: 15 amino acids. In regard to this clone: Antigen: not known.

Researchers ran the assay at a deep level. As processed by the authors: Without quality scores, immunoSEQ junctional reads could not be filtered like full-length reads. The assay was immunoSEQ multiplex PCR, and TCRdb's table has in-frame clones only and misses some. D and trimming were read from the DNA, whereas the V and J calls and clone size are those reported in that table. Of some 2,000,000 clones listed, about 95% are singletons. CD8 cells classed as naive were CD45RO-negative and positively selected for CCR7, excluding terminally differentiated effector memory CD45RA+ cells. Sequencing was carried out using naive CD8+ T cells sorted from blood. This receptor was taken from a man between 18 and 35 years old in good health. The V and J genes are TRBV5-1 and TRBJ2-7; D not certain. CDR3 coding DNA: TGCGCCAGCAGCTTGGATTACGGTGAGGACTACGAGCAGTACTTC. It specifies CASSLDYGEDYEQYF.